What follows describes a single TCR beta chain. The germline V gene has CDR1 SGHRS and CDR2 YFSETQ. Trimming cost V 6 bases and J 4 bases, with 13 bases left between them. This CDR3 has 14 residues. The data were taken from a study of identical twins. Each CDR3 protein is one row after TCRdb ran MiXCR on the 5' RACE reads. The sample consists of roughly 290,000 distinct CDR3 sequences, approximately 8% of them appearing once. The sample also formed part of further work on yellow fever vaccine responses in identical twins.

The TCR was taken from a woman aged 18-35 years in good health. Sequenced input: memory (CD45RO+) T cells sorted from blood. The chain couples TRBV5-1 to TRBJ2-2; possible D gene TRBD1, 6 bases. This CDR3 is CASNRDTFTGELFF. The CDR3 DNA reads as TGCGCCAGCAACCGGGACACTTTCACCGGGGAGCTGTTTTTT.